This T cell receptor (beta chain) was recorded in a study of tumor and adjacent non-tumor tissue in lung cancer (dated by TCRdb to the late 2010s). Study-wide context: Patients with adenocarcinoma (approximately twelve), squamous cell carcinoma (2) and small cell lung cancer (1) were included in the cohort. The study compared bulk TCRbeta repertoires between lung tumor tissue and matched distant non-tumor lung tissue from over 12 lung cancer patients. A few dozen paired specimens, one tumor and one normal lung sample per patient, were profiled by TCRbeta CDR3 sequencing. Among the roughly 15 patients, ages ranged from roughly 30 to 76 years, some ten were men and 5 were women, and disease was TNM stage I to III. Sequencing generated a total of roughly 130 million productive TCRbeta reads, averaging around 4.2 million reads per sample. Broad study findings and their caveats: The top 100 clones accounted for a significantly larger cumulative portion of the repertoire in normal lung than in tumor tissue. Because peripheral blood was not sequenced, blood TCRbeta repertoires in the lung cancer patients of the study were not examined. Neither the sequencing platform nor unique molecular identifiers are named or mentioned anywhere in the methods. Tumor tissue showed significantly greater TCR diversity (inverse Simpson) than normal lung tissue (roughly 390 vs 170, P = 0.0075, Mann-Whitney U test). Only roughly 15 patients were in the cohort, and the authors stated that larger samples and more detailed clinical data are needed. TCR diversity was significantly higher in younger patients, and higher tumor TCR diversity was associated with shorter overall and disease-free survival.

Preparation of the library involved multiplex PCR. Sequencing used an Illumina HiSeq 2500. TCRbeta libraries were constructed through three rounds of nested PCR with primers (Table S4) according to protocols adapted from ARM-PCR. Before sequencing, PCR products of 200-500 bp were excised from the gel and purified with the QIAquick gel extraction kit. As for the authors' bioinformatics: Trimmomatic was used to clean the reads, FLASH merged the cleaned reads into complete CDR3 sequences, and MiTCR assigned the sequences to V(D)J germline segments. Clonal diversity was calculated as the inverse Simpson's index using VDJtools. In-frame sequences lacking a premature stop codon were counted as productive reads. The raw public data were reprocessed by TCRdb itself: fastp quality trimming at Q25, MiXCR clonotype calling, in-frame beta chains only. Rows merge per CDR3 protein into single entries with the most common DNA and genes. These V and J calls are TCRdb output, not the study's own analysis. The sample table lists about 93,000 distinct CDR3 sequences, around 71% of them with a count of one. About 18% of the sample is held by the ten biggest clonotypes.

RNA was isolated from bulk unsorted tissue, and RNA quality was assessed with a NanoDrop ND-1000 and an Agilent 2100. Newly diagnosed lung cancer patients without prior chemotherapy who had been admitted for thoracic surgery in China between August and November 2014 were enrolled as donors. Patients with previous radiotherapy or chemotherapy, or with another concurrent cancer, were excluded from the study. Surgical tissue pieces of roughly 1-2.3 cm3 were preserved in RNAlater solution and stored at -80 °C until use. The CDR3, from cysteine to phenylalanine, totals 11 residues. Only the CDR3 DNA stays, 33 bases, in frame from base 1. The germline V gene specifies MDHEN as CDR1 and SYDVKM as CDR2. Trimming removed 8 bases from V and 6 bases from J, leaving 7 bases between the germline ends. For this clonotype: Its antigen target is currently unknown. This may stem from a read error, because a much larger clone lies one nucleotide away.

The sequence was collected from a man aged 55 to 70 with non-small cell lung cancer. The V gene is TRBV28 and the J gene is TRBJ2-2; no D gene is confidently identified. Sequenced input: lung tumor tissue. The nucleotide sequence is TGTGCCAGCTTGCCTCCCGGGGAGCTGTTTTTT. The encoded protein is CASLPPGELFF.